These T cell receptor beta chains were read from a single sample in a study of a mutant IDH1 vaccine in newly diagnosed glioma. Their antigen targets remain unknown. Data came from immunoSEQ multiplex PCR; TCRdb stores just in-frame clones and leaves some out. This table holds tens of thousands of clones, about 78% found once. Sequenced here: PBMCs, sampled from a glioma patient whose treatment included an IDH1 peptide vaccine. All receptors come from a woman in her thirties or forties with glioma. Some clones in this sample may be carry-over from other donors' samples. Each CDR3 is given with its conserved first and last residue. Each record gives: J gene, clone size, V gene, D gene, CDR3 DNA, CDR3 protein. A D gene is named only where the DNA matches it firmly. A clone size is listed for some rows: how often the clone was seen (once, few, many), or a class if it is expanded.

>TRBJ1-2|.|TRBV6-6|.
TGTGCCAGCATCCCAGGGGCCTCTGACTATGGCTACACCTTC
CASIPGASDYGYTF
>TRBJ2-7|once|TRBV2|.
TGTGCCAGCAGGCCCTCCAGGCGTTTTAGCTCCTACGAGCAGTACTTC
CASRPSRRFSSYEQYF
>TRBJ1-1|once|TRBV5-1|.
TGCGCCAGCATGGTCTCCGGGGGGACTGAAGCTTTCTTT
CASMVSGGTEAFF
>TRBJ1-4|.|TRBV6-5|TRBD1
TGTGCCAGCACCCTAGGACAGGGAGGGTCAGAAAAACTGTTTTTT
CASTLGQGGSEKLFF
>TRBJ1-5|few|TRBV11-2|.
TGTGCCAGCAGCCAAGACAGTAGCAATCAGCCCCAGCATTTT
CASSQDSSNQPQHF
>TRBJ1-2|.|TRBV4-3|.
TGCGCCAGCAGCCAAGATCGCGCGGATAACTATGGCTACACCTTC
CASSQDRADNYGYTF
>TRBJ2-7|.|TRBV6-1|.
TGTGCCAGCACCGGAGAATCGCTCCTCTACGAGCAGTACTTC
CASTGESLLYEQYF
>TRBJ2-7|.|TRBV9|.
TGTGCCAGCAGCCCCCAAGGTTACGAGCAGTACTTC
CASSPQGYEQYF
>TRBJ2-5|.|TRBV7-6|TRBD2
TGTGCCAGCAGCTTTGATCCAGCGGGGGCCCGCATCTACTTC
CASSFDPAGARIYF
>TRBJ2-3|few|TRBV5-1|.
TGCGCCAGCAGCCTTGGAGGTTTCCCAGATACGCAGTATTTT
CASSLGGFPDTQYF
>TRBJ1-3|.|TRBV5-4|TRBD1
TGTGCCAGCAGCTTGGACCCCGGGACAGACACTCCGAGCTCTGGAAACACCATATATTTT
CASSLDPGTDTPSSGNTIYF
>TRBJ2-1|few|TRBV27|.
TGTGCCAGCAGTCTACGGAATGAGCAGTTCTTC
CASSLRNEQFF
>TRBJ2-7|.|TRBV5-4|.
TGTGCCAGCAGCCGCCCAGGGGCGATGACCTACGAGCAGTACTTC
CASSRPGAMTYEQYF
>TRBJ1-4|few|TRBV4-1|.
TGCGCCAGCAGCCAAGTCTACGAAAAACTGTTTTTT
CASSQVYEKLFF
>TRBJ1-3|.|TRBV6-1|.
TGTGCCAGCAGGGTAGACAGGACCTCTGGAAACACCATATATTTT
CASRVDRTSGNTIYF
>TRBJ2-1|.|TRBV9|.
TGTGCCAGCAGCGTAGGACGGGGGAGGAATGAGCAGTTCTTC
CASSVGRGRNEQFF
>TRBJ2-2|.|TRBV4-3|TRBD2
TGCGCCAGCAGCCAAAATGGACTAGCGGGGCATCCTTGGAACACCGGGGAGCTGTTTTTT
CASSQNGLAGHPWNTGELFF
>TRBJ2-5|.|TRBV9|.
TGTGCCAGCTCAAAGTCGGAGTACCAAGAGACCCAGTACTTC
CASSKSEYQETQYF
>TRBJ2-7|.|TRBV6-1|.
TGTGCCAGTAGACCCGGGACGCTTCCCTACGAGCAGTACTTC
CASRPGTLPYEQYF
>TRBJ2-4|once|TRBV4-3|TRBD1
TGCGCCAGCAGCCAGGGGACAGGATTTAAAAACATTCAGTACTTC
CASSQGTGFKNIQYF
>TRBJ1-3|.|TRBV9|.
TGTGCCAGCAGCGCCGGGGCTGACTCTGGAAACACCATATATTTT
CASSAGADSGNTIYF
>TRBJ1-5|.|TRBV18|.
TGTGCCAGCTCACCGGCGCAGCCGTATAGCAATCAGCCCCAGCATTTT
CASSPAQPYSNQPQHF
>TRBJ1-1|.|TRBV5-4|.
TGTGCCAGCAGCTTTGGGGGGGCAACTGAAGCTTTCTTT
CASSFGGATEAFF
>TRBJ2-4|medium-sized|TRBV7-9|TRBD2
TGTGCCAGCGATGGGGGGCTAGCGGGGGCGGACATTCAGTACTTC
CASDGGLAGADIQYF
>TRBJ2-2|.|TRBV14|.
TGTGCCAGCAGAAGAGGGGTTATGGGATCCCCTAGGGGCACCGGGGAGCTGTTTTTT
CASRRGVMGSPRGTGELFF
>TRBJ1-2|.|TRBV27|TRBD1
TGTGCCAGCAGTTCTTTAGGGACAGGGTTGTATGGCTACACCTTC
CASSSLGTGLYGYTF
>TRBJ1-2|once|TRBV5-4|.
TGCGCCAGCAGCCAAGATCACGGGGCGGTCTATGGCTACACCTTC
CASSQDHGAVYGYTF
>TRBJ2-2|.|TRBV6-5|TRBD2
TGTGCCAGCAGCCCGGGACTATTCGACACCGGGGAGCTGTTTTTT
CASSPGLFDTGELFF
>TRBJ2-4|.|TRBV7-6|.
TGTGCCAGCAGCTTACACAGGTCGCACATTCAGTACTTC
CASSLHRSHIQYF
>TRBJ2-7|.|TRBV5-6|.
TGTGCCAGCAGCTTGCTAGGCAACTACGAGCAGTACTTC
CASSLLGNYEQYF
>TRBJ2-3|.|TRBV6-5|TRBD2
TGTGCCAGCAGCCGGACTAGGGGCTGGGATACGCAGTATTTT
CASSRTRGWDTQYF
>TRBJ2-7|once|TRBV6-5|.
TGTGCCAGCAGGCCCCAAGGGGGGTGGGCGTACGAGCAGTACTTC
CASRPQGGWAYEQYF
>TRBJ2-1|.|TRBV7-2|.
TGTGCCAGCAGCTTAAGGTCAGCGCTCCATGAGCAGTTCTTC
CASSLRSALHEQFF
>TRBJ1-5|.|TRBV7-2|.
TGTGCCAGCAGCTCCCCTGGGGCGGGAAGAAATCAGCCCCAGCATTTT
CASSSPGAGRNQPQHF
>TRBJ2-7|.|TRBV7-9|.
TGTGCCAGCAGCTTAGGAGCTGGCGCGAAGTACTTC
CASSLGAGAKYF
>TRBJ1-4|.|TRBV7-3|TRBD1
TGTGCCAGCAGCCCACAGGGGGCTACTAATGAAAAACTGTTTTTT
CASSPQGATNEKLFF
>TRBJ1-2|.|TRBV19|.
TGTGCCAGTAGTATAGCTGGAGTATCGGACTATGGCTACACCTTC
CASSIAGVSDYGYTF
>TRBJ1-1|few|TRBV6-6|.
TGTGCCAGCAGTTACGGGGGGGCGGCTTTCTTT
CASSYGGAAFF
>TRBJ2-2|.|TRBV6-4|.
TGTGCCAGCAGTGTCGACAACACCGGGGAGCTGTTTTTT
CASSVDNTGELFF
>TRBJ2-6|.|TRBV7-9|.
TGTGCCAGCAGCCCCCTCGGGGCCAACGTCCTGACTTTC
CASSPLGANVLTF